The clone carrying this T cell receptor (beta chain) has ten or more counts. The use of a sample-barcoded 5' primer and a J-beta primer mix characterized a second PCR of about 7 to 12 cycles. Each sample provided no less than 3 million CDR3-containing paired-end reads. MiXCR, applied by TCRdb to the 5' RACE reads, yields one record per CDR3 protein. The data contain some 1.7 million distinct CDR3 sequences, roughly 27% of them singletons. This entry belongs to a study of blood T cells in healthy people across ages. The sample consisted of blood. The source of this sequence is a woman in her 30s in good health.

The CDR3 DNA sequence: TGTGCCACCAGCGTAGAACGACCAGATACGCAGTATTTT. It is translated as CATSVERPDTQYF. This sequence joins TRBV15 and TRBJ2-3; D remains ambiguous. From germline, CDR1 is LNHNV and CDR2 YYDKDF (reference sequence). This CDR3 spans 13 amino acids. V gave up 5 bases and J gave up 4 bases, with 10 bases separating them.